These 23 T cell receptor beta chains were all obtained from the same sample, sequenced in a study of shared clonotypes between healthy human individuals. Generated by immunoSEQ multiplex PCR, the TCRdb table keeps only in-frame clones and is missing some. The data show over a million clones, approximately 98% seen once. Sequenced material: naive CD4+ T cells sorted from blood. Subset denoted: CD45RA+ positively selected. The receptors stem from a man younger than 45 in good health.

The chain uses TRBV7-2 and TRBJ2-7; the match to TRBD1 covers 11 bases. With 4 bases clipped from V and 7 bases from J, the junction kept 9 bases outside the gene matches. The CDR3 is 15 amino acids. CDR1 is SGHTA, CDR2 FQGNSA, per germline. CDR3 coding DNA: TGTGCCAGCAGCTCCCCGGACAGGGGGCTAGTAGAGCAGTACTTC. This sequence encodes CASSSPDRGLVEQYF.

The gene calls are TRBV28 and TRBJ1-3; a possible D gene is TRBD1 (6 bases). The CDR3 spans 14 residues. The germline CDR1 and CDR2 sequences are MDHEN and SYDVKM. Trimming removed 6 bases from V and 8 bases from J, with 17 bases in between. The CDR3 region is CASSLGTTRDTIYF. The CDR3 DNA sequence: TGTGCCAGCAGCTTAGGGACAACCCGAGACACCATATATTTT.

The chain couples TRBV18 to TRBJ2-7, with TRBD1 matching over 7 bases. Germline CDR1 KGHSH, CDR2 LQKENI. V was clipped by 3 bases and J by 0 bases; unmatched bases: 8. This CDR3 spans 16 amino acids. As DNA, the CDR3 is TGTGCCAGCTCACCGCAGCGGACAGGCCTCTCCTACGAGCAGTACTTC. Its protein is CASSPQRTGLSYEQYF.

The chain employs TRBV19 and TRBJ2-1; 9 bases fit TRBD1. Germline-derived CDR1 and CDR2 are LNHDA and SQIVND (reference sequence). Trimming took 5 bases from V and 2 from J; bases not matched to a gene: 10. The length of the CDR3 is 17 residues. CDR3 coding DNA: TGTGCCAGTAGTTTCTTGCCCGGGACAGGGCCCTACAATGAGCAGTTCTTC. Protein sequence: CASSFLPGTGPYNEQFF.

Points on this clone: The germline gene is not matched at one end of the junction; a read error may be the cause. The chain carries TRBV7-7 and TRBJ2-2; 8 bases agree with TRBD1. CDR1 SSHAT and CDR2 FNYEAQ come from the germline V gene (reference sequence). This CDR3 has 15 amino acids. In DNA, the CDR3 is TGTGCTAGCAGCTTAGCCGGGACAGGCCCCGGGGAGCTGTTTTTT. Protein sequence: CASSLAGTGPGELFF.

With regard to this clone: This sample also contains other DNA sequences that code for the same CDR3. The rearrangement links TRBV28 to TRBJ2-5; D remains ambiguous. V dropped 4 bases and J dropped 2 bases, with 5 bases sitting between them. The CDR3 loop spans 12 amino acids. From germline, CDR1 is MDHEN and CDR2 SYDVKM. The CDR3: CASSSLQETQYF. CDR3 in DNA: TGTGCCAGCAGTTCCCTACAAGAGACCCAGTACTTC.

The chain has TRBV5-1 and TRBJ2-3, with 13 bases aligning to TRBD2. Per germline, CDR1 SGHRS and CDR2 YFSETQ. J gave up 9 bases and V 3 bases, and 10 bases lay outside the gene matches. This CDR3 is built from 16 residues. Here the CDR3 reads CASSSESGTSGNTQYF. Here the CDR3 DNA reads TGCGCCAGCAGCTCGGAGTCCGGGACTAGCGGGAACACGCAGTATTTT.

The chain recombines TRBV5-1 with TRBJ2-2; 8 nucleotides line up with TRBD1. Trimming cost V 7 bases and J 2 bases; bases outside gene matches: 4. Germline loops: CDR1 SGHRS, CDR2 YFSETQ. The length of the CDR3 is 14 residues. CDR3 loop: CASEGTGNTGELFF. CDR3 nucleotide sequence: TGCGCCAGCGAAGGGACAGGAAACACCGGGGAGCTGTTTTTT.

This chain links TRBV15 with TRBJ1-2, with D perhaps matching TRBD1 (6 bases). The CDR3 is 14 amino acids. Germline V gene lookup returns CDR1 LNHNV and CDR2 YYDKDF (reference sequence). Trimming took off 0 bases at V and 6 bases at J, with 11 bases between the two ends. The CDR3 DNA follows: TGTGCCACCAGCAGAGATTTCGGGACAAATGGCTACACCTTC. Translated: CATSRDFGTNGYTF.

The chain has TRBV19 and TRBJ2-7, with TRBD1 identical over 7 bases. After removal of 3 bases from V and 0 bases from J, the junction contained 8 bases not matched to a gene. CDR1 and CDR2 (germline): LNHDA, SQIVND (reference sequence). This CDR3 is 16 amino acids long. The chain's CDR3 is CASSISVAGGSYEQYF. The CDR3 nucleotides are TGTGCCAGTAGTATCTCCGTGGCAGGGGGCTCCTACGAGCAGTACTTC.

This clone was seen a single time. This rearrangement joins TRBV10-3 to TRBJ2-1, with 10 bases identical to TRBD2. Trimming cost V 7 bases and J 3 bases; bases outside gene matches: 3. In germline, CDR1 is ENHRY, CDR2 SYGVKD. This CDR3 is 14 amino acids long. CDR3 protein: CAITSSGSYNEQFF. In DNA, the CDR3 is TGTGCCATCACCTCTAGCGGGAGCTACAATGAGCAGTTCTTC.

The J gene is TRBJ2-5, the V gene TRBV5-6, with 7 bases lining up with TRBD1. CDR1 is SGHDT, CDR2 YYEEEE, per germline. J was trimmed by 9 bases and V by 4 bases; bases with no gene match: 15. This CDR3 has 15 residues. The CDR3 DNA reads TGTGCCAGCAGCCAGACACCAAGGGGGCAAGATGCCCAGTACTTC. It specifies CASSQTPRGQDAQYF.

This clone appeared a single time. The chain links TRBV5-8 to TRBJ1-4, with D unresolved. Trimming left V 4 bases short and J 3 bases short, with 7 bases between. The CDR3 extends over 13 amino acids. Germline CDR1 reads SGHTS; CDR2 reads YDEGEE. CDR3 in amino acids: CASSNGPNEKLFF. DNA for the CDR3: TGTGCCAGCAGCAACGGGCCTAATGAAAAACTGTTTTTT.

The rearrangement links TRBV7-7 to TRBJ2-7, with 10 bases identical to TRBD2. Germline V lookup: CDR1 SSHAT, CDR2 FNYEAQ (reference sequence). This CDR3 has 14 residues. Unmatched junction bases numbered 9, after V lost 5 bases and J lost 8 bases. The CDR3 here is CASSPSGGGFKQYF. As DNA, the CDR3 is TGTGCCAGCAGCCCTAGCGGGGGAGGGTTTAAGCAGTACTTC.

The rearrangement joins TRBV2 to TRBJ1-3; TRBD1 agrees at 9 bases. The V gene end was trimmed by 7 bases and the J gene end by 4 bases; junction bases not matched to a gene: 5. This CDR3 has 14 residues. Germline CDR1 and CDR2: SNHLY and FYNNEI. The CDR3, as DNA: TGTGCCAGCATGGGGACAGGGAGAGGAAACACCATATATTTT. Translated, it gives CASMGTGRGNTIYF.

The DNA of the CDR3 is TGTGCCAGCAGTCCACTCCGGGATTTCTCCTACGAGCAGTACTTC. It translates to CASSPLRDFSYEQYF. V is TRBV28 and J is TRBJ2-7, with a tentative D call TRBD2 (5 bases). The CDR3 consists of 15 residues. V lost 5 bases, J lost 0 bases, and 14 bases lay in between. Germline CDR1 MDHEN, CDR2 SYDVKM.

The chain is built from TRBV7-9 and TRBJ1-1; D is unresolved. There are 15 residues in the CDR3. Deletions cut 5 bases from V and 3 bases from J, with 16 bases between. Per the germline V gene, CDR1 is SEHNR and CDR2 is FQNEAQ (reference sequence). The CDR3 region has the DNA TGTGCCAGCAGCGTGCTCGGGCGAATTCACACTGAAGCTTTCTTT. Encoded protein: CASSVLGRIHTEAFF. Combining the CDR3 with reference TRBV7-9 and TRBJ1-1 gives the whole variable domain DTGVSQNPRHKITKRGQNVTFRCDPISEHNRLYWYRQTLGQGPEFLTYFQNEAQLEKSRLLSDRFSAERPKGSFSTLEIQRTEQGDSAMYLCASSVLGRIHTEAFFGQGTRLTVV.

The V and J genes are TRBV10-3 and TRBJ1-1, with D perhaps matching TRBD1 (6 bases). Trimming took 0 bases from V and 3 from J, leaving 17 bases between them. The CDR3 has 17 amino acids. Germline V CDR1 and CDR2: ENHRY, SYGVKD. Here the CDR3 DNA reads TGTGCCATCAGTGAGTCGGGCAACAGGGTTGGTGACACTGAAGCTTTCTTT. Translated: CAISESGNRVGDTEAFF.

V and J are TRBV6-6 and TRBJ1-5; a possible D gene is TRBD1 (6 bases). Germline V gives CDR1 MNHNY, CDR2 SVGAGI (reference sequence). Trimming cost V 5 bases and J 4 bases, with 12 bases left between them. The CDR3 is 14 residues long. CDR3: CASSPRQDNQPQHF. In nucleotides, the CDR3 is TGTGCCAGCAGTCCCCGACAGGATAATCAGCCCCAGCATTTT.

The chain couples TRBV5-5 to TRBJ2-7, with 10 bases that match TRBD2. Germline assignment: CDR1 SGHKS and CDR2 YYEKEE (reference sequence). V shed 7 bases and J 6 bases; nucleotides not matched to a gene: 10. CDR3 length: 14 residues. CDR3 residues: CASGPPLAGSEQYF. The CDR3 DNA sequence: TGTGCCAGCGGACCACCACTAGCGGGAAGCGAGCAGTACTTC.

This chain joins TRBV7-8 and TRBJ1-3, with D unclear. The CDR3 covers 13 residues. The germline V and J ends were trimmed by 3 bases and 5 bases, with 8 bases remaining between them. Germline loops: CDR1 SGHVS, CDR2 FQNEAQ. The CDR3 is CASSFGARNTIYF. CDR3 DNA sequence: TGTGCCAGCAGCTTCGGAGCTCGAAACACCATATATTTT. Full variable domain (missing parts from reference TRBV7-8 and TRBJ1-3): GAGVSQSPRYKVAKRGQDVALRCDPISGHVSLFWYQQALGQGPEFLTYFQNEAQLDKSGLPSDRFFAERPEGSVSTLKIQRTQQEDSAVYLCASSFGARNTIYFGEGSWLTVV.

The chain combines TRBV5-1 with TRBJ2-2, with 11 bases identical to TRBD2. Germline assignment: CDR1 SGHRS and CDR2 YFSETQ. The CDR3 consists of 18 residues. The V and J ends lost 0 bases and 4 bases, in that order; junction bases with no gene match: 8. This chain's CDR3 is CASSLDLLAGEGTGELFF. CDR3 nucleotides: TGCGCCAGCAGCTTGGACCTACTAGCGGGAGAGGGCACCGGGGAGCTGTTTTTT.

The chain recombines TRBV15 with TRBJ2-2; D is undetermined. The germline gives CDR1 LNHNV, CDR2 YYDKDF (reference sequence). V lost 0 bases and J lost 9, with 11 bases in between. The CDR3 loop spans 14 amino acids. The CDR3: CATSRDRWVRELFF. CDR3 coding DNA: TGTGCCACCAGCAGAGATCGGTGGGTCAGGGAGCTGTTTTTT.